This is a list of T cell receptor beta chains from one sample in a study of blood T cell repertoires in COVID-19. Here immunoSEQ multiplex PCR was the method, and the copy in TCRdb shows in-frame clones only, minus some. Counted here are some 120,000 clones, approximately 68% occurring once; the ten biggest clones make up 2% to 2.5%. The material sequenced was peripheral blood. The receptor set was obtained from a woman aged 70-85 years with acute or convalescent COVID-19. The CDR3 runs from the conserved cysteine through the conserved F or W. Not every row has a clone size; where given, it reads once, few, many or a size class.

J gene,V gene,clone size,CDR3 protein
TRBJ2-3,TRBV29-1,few,CSVGFRGSTDTQYF
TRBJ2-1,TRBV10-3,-,CAISGVAGGNEQFF
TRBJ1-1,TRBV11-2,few,CASSPQTGGAFF
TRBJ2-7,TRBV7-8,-,CASSTGTGKSWTYEQYF
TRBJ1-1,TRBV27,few,CASSLGARAFF
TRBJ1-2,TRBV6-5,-,CASSPDSYGYTF
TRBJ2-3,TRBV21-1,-,CASSKVGMTGVGTDTQYF
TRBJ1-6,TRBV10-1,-,CASRLERQVSGSPLHF
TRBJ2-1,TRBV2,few,CASSELRNNEQFF
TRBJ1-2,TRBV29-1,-,CSTRTGTGNGYTF
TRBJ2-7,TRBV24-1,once,CAAYRDRVGEQYF
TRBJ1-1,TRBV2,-,CASSMGAPAEAFF
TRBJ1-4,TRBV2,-,CASRSEAVGYEKLFF
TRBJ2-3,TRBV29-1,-,CSVDPRGTDTQYF
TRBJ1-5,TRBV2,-,CASSLGQSHQPQHF
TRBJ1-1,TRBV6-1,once,CASSERTVTEAFF
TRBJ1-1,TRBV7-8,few,CASSLVGVLQGALQF
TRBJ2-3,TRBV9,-,CASSESGGAPISTDTQYF
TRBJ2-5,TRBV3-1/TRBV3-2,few,CAPPVGLDSEETQYF
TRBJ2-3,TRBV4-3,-,CASSQDSEASDTQYF
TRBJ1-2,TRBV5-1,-,CASSLVAGGYGYTF
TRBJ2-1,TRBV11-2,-,CASSLEASGVDNEQFF
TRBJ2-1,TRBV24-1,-,CATSPASGGMGNEQFF
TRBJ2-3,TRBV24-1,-,CATSDWTSGRNTQYF
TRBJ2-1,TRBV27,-,CASSLTADAYNEQFF
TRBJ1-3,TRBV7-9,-,CASSHGRPSAGNTIYF
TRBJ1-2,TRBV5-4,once,CASSWGSTGGAGYGYTF
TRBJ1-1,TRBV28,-,CASSFIAQGNTEAFF
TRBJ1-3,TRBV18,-,CASFTSTTGNTIYF
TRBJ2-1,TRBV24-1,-,CATSLTSGRNYNEQFF
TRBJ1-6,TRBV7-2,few,CASSLEGANSPLHF
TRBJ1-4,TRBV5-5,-,CASSLGDPGVRTNEKLFF
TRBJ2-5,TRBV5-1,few,CASSLGGGEETQYF
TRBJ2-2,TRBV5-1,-,CASSLSGLAGSLAGELFF
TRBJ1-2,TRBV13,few,CASSLGRNYGYTF
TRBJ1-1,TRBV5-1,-,CASSFQGAGNTEAFF
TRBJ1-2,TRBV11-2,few,CASSQDFGDYGYTF
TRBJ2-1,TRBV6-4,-,CASSDSLAGDYNEQFF
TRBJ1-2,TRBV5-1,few,CASSFGGAEGGYTF
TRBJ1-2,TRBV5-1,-,CASSLAAPGGGYTF
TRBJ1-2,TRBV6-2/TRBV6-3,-,CASSYRVFGNYGYTF
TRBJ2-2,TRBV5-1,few,CASSLLAGDTGELFF
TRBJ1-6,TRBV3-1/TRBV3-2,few,CASSLRLASPLHF
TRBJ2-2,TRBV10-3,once,CAISLQGPNTGELFF
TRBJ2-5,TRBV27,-,CASTPSGAFVLAQYF
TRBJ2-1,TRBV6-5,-,CASSYGTGRNNEQFF
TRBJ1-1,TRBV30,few,CAWRRDRDTEAFF
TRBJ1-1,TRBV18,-,CASSPWGQANTEAFF
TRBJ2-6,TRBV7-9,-,CASSRYLAGKKGANVLTF
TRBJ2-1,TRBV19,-,CASKRGTGFGNEQFF
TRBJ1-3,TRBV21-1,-,CAQRKEGSGNTIYF
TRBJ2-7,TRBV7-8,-,CASSLLSGGDYEQYF